This T cell receptor beta chain was retrieved from a study of control samples from healthy donors and cancer patients. Trimming shortened V by 4 bases and J by 1 base, and 2 bases separated the two germline ends. Germline CDR1 is MNHEY and CDR2 is SVGEGT. The CDR3 totals 12 residues. Assay used: immunoSEQ multiplex PCR; TCRdb lists only in-frame clones, some missing. This table has fewer than 200,000 clones, just under 95% appearing once. The receptor's source is a woman aged 55-75 years in good health. Specimen: blood. The J gene is TRBJ1-5, the V gene TRBV6-2 or TRBV6-3; D uncertain. CDR3 in amino acids: CASSLSNQPQHF. The DNA of the CDR3 is TGTGCCAGCAGTTTAAGCAATCAGCCCCAGCATTTT.